This T cell receptor (beta chain) was sequenced in a study of T-cell reconstitution after alpha-beta-depleted transplantation in children. Study-level findings and limits: Counts and diversity of T cells one year after transplant came mostly from newly produced T cells. It was surviving recipient T cells and thymic progenitors that gave some patients high TCRbeta diversity at day 60. Two months or so post-transplant, alpha-beta T cells reportedly derived from several hundred expanded graft clones.

Germline V gives CDR1 SQVTM, CDR2 ANQGSEA. V lost 6 bases, J lost 1 base, and 2 bases stayed unmatched. The CDR3 extends over 13 amino acids. Preparing the TCRbeta library involved the use of unique molecular identifiers. MiXCR, applied by TCRdb to the PCR reads, yields one record per CDR3 protein. The sample carries under 85,000 distinct CDR3 sequences, about a sixth recorded once. As for this clonotype: Its antigen remains unknown.

This sample comprised PBMCs, mostly from graft donor cells, obtained 360 days after TCRalphabeta/CD19-depleted stem cell transplant. The clonotype was recovered from a male patient aged 2-10 years who had a stem cell transplant for acute lymphoblastic leukemia, so the T cells may come from the graft donor. The rearrangement uses TRBV29-1 and TRBJ2-7; 11 positions agree with TRBD2. For the CDR3, the DNA is TGCAGCGTAGTAGCGGGAGGGTCCTACGAGCAGTACTTC. Protein sequence: CSVVAGGSYEQYF.